Presented here are 20 T cell receptor beta chains from one specimen sequenced in a study of Graves' ophthalmopathy and Graves' hyperthyroidism. Amplification of the TCR beta CDR3 regions used RNA transcripts (as template). Scientists carried out first-round RT-PCR using HTBI primers and then a second-round multiplex PCR. TCRdb called the multiplex PCR reads again in MiXCR, with one record for every CDR3 protein. This sample yields 300,000 or so distinct CDR3 sequences, of which 17% are seen a single time; 12% belongs to the top ten. Material: peripheral blood. These TCRs come from an adult man with Graves' ophthalmopathy.

This clonotype has just a few counts. The chain employs TRBV18 and TRBJ2-7, with 10 bases fitting TRBD2. The CDR3 spans 14 residues. The junction had 6 bases not matched to a gene; V was cut back by 6 bases and J by 4 bases. Germline CDR1 is KGHSH and CDR2 is LQKENI. CDR3 loop: CASSPTSGVYEQYF. The CDR3 DNA reads as TGTGCCAGCTCTCCCACTAGCGGGGTATACGAGCAGTACTTC.

This clonotype was seen repeatedly, ten times or more. The chain recombines TRBV7-8 with TRBJ1-3, with D possibly being TRBD1 (5 bases). CDR1 SGHVS and CDR2 FQNEAQ come from the germline V gene. The CDR3 totals 15 residues. V was shortened by 2 bases and J by 2 bases, with 10 bases between the two germline ends. The CDR3 here is CASSLSWGPGNTIYF. CDR3 sequence (DNA): TGTGCCAGCAGCTTATCTTGGGGACCTGGAAACACCATATATTTT.

This clonotype was seen ten or more times. The chain combines TRBV4-3 with TRBJ1-1; D may be TRBD1 (5 bases). The length of the CDR3 is 15 residues. V lost 0 bases to trimming and J lost 6 bases, with 14 bases between them. Germline V gene sequence: CDR1 LGHNA, CDR2 YSLEER. Here the CDR3 reads CASSQEGTGSAEAFF. DNA of the CDR3: TGCGCCAGCAGCCAAGAGGGGACGGGCTCTGCTGAAGCTTTCTTT.

The chain combines TRBV4-2 with TRBJ2-7, with 11 nucleotides matching TRBD1. The germline CDR1 and CDR2 sequences are LGHNA and YNFKEQ. CDR3 length equals 17 residues. The junction had 6 bases not matched to a gene; V was cut back by 0 bases and J by 2 bases. CDR3 nucleotide sequence: TGTGCCAGCAGCCAAGAGAGGGGGACAGGGGGAGCCTACGAGCAGTACTTC. Translating it yields CASSQERGTGGAYEQYF.

At least ten counts were recorded for this clonotype. The J gene is TRBJ2-3, the V gene TRBV20-1, with 12 bases fitting TRBD2. Germline V gene lookup returns CDR1 DFQATT and CDR2 SNEGSKA (reference sequence). The junction had 12 bases not matched to a gene; V was cut back by 6 bases and J by 2 bases. The CDR3 sequence is 17 residues long. The CDR3 reads CSAASRLAGVLTDTQYF. The CDR3 DNA sequence: TGCAGTGCGGCCTCAAGACTAGCGGGAGTGCTCACAGATACGCAGTATTTT.

At least ten counts were recorded for this clonotype. The genes are TRBV7-2 and TRBJ1-5, with TRBD1 as a possible D gene (5 bases). V lost 5 bases to trimming and J lost 6 bases, with 14 bases between them. The germline CDR1 and CDR2 sequences are SGHTA and FQGNSA. The CDR3 is 14 amino acids. CDR3 in DNA: TGTGCCAGCAGCCGGGACTCTGCAAGTCAGCCCCAGCATTTT. This sequence encodes CASSRDSASQPQHF.

There are many counts of this clonotype. Written as DNA, the CDR3 is TGTGCCATCAGTGAGGGCGGAGTGAACACTGAAGCTTTCTTT. It codes for CAISEGGVNTEAFF. J is TRBJ1-1 and V is TRBV10-3; D not resolved. From germline, CDR1 is ENHRY and CDR2 SYGVKD. V was clipped by 2 bases and J by 0 bases, with 7 bases between them. The CDR3 totals 14 residues.

At least ten counts were recorded for this clonotype. The genes are TRBV11-2 and TRBJ2-7; 10 bases are a match to TRBD1. The CDR3 is made up of 17 amino acids. The germline CDR1 and CDR2 sequences are SGHAT and FQNNGV. V lost 2 bases, J lost 3 bases, and 10 bases stayed unmatched. This chain's CDR3 is CASSLYQMTGGVYEQYF. The CDR3 DNA follows: TGTGCCAGCAGCTTATACCAAATGACAGGGGGCGTCTACGAGCAGTACTTC.

In its sample, this clonotype was seen many times. The gene calls are TRBV12-3 or TRBV12-4 and TRBJ1-1; 7 bases map to TRBD1. With 6 bases clipped from V and 3 bases from J, the junction kept 4 bases outside the gene matches. This CDR3 contains 13 residues. Here the CDR3 DNA reads TGTGCCAGCAGCACCGGGACAGACACTGAAGCTTTCTTT. It codes for CASSTGTDTEAFF.

This clonotype appeared many times. The chain employs TRBV27 and TRBJ2-7; 7 nucleotides line up with TRBD1. Germline CDR1 and CDR2: MNHEY and SMNVEV (reference sequence). The CDR3 has 14 residues. Trimming removed 5 bases from V and 2 bases from J; junction bases left unmatched: 6. This chain's CDR3 is CASSNRDRPYEQYF. DNA of the CDR3: TGTGCCAGCAGTAACCGGGACAGACCCTACGAGCAGTACTTC.

V is TRBV7-3 and J is TRBJ2-2, with 10 bases matching TRBD1. The junction had 4 bases not matched to a gene; V was cut back by 1 base and J by 2 bases. Germline assignment: CDR1 SGHTA and CDR2 FQGTGA. This CDR3 comprises 17 residues. This chain's CDR3 is CASSLRGTGANTGELFF. DNA of the CDR3: TGTGCCAGCAGCTTAAGAGGGACAGGGGCTAACACCGGGGAGCTGTTTTTT.

This clonotype was found many times. A much larger clone lies one base from this, so it may be a read error. The chain employs TRBV6-2 or TRBV6-3 and TRBJ1-1; D uncertain. The V gene lost 2 bases and the J gene lost 1 base, with 5 bases spanning the gap. The CDR3 spans 13 residues. Per the germline V gene, CDR1 is MNHEY and CDR2 is SVGEGT. The CDR3 here is CASSYIRNTEAFF. The CDR3 DNA follows: TGTGCCAGCAGTTACATAAGGAACACTGAAGCTTTCTTT.

This chain joins TRBV7-2 and TRBJ2-5; the match to TRBD2 covers 10 bases. Germline CDR1 reads SGHTA; CDR2 reads FQGNSA. Trimming removed 5 bases from V and 1 base from J; junction bases left unmatched: 7. This CDR3 region has 16 residues. The CDR3 spells CASSLSGTSAQETQYF. CDR3 in DNA: TGTGCCAGCAGCCTCTCCGGGACTAGCGCCCAAGAGACCCAGTACTTC.

The chain combines TRBV12-5 with TRBJ2-5, with 14 bases fitting TRBD2. V trimming: 3 bases; J trimming: 14 bases; junction bases outside the gene matches: 5. The germline gives CDR1 LGHNT, CDR2 FRNRAP. The CDR3 loop spans 13 amino acids. CDR3 nucleotides: TGTGCTAGTGGTTTAGGACTAGCGGGAGGACCATACTTC. It encodes CASGLGLAGGPYF.

This clonotype showed up just a few times. The CDR3 bases are TGTGCCAGCTCACCAGCAGCGGGAGTTTCCTACGAGCAGTACTTC. It translates to CASSPAAGVSYEQYF. The gene calls are TRBV18 and TRBJ2-7; 8 bases are a match to TRBD2. Germline V gene sequence: CDR1 KGHSH, CDR2 LQKENI. V shed 2 bases, J shed 1 base, and the junction held 4 bases outside the gene matches. The CDR3 sequence is 15 residues long.

This clonotype was counted ten times or more. The chain uses TRBV12-3 or TRBV12-4 and TRBJ1-2; D ambiguous. The length of the CDR3 is 12 residues. V was clipped by 5 bases and J by 3 bases, with 7 bases between them. In DNA, the CDR3 is TGTGCCAGCAGTACTCGCTACTATGGCTACACCTTC. Protein sequence: CASSTRYYGYTF.

The V gene is TRBV7-6, the J gene TRBJ2-7; possibly TRBD1 for D (5 bases). This CDR3 is 17 amino acids long. Between the trimmed V and J ends, which lost 6 bases and 1 base, there was a span of 22 bases. CDR1 is SGHVS and CDR2 is FNYEAQ in the germline V gene. CDR3 in amino acids: CASSLQGLGPISYEQYF. The CDR3 region has the DNA TGTGCCAGCAGTTTACAAGGATTGGGGCCCATTTCCTACGAGCAGTACTTC.

This clonotype appeared many times. This chain joins TRBV20-1 and TRBJ1-2, with 8 bases aligning to TRBD1. The CDR3 spans 13 residues. The V segment lost 6 bases and the J segment 3 bases; nucleotides outside the gene matches: 6. Germline CDR1 reads DFQATT; CDR2 reads SNEGSKA (reference sequence). DNA of the CDR3: TGCAGTGCCCAAACGACAGGGGACTATGGCTACACCTTC. Its protein is CSAQTTGDYGYTF.

This clonotype was detected many times. The chain combines TRBV4-1 with TRBJ2-5, with 11 bases that match TRBD2. With V trimmed by 0 bases and J by 2 bases, 8 bases remained unmatched. The CDR3 is 18 residues long. CDR1 MGHRA and CDR2 YSYEKL come from the germline V gene. CDR3 residues: CASSQDSSIAGGQETQYF. CDR3 sequence (DNA): TGCGCCAGCAGCCAAGATTCCTCAATAGCGGGAGGGCAAGAGACCCAGTACTTC.

Ten or more counts support this clonotype. This sequence joins TRBV14 and TRBJ2-2; a weak D match, TRBD2 (7 bases). Germline CDR1 SGHDN, CDR2 FVKESK. Trimming left V 2 bases short and J 6 bases short, with 19 bases between. CDR3 length equals 17 residues. The CDR3 nucleotides read TGTGCCAGCAGCCAATTATGGAGTCGGGGGGCCGCCGGGGAGCTGTTTTTT. Its protein is CASSQLWSRGAAGELFF.